This entry lists 30 T cell receptor beta chains sequenced from one sample in a study of T-cell reconstitution after alpha-beta-depleted transplantation in children. The TCRbeta library incorporated unique molecular identifiers. TCRdb reprocessed the PCR reads with MiXCR, giving one entry per CDR3 protein. Of hundreds of thousands of distinct CDR3 sequences listed, about 25% are singletons. Sequencing was performed on PBMCs, taken before TCRalphabeta/CD19-depleted stem cell transplant. These TCRs come from a girl aged 2-10 years with Fanconi anemia, due to receive a stem cell transplant.

This clonotype was counted a few times. The chain has TRBV28 and TRBJ1-2; a weak D match, TRBD1 (6 bases). The CDR3 contains 13 residues. From germline, CDR1 is MDHEN and CDR2 SYDVKM. V shed 10 bases and J shed 8 bases, with 20 bases lying between them. As DNA, the CDR3 is TGTGCCACCTGTAGTCACGGGGGCAACGGCTACACCTTC. Amino acids: CATCSHGGNGYTF.

V and J are TRBV6-1 and TRBJ1-1; the match to TRBD1 covers 9 bases. Unmatched junction bases numbered 4, after V lost 8 bases and J lost 3 bases. CDR1 MNHNS and CDR2 SASEGT come from the germline V gene. The CDR3 loop spans 13 amino acids. CDR3 loop: CASGTGMDTEAFF. In DNA, the CDR3 is TGTGCCAGCGGGACAGGGATGGACACTGAAGCTTTCTTT.

This chain uses TRBV20-1 with TRBJ1-4; D is unresolved. This CDR3 region has 14 residues. Per the germline V gene, CDR1 is DFQATT and CDR2 is SNEGSKA (reference sequence). V gave up 0 bases and J gave up 4 bases, with 9 bases separating them. The chain's CDR3 is CSARDGIFNEKLFF. CDR3 DNA sequence: TGCAGTGCTAGAGATGGCATCTTTAATGAAAAACTGTTTTTT.

This clonotype was observed a few times. The chain is built from TRBV12-3 or TRBV12-4 and TRBJ2-1, with unresolved D. CDR3 length: 13 amino acids. Between the trimmed V and J ends, which lost 2 bases and 3 bases, there was a span of 5 bases. CDR3 sequence: CASSLSLYNEQFF. The CDR3 nucleotides read TGTGCCAGCAGTTTAAGCCTCTACAATGAGCAGTTCTTC.

Ten or more counts support this clonotype. J is TRBJ2-2 and V is TRBV12-3 or TRBV12-4, with D maybe TRBD1 (6 bases). CDR3 length: 15 amino acids. The V end lost 4 bases, the J end lost 3 bases, and 12 bases lay between the germline ends. The DNA for the CDR3 is TGTGCCAGCAGTTCACCGGGACACTACACCGGGGAGCTGTTTTTT. Its translation: CASSSPGHYTGELFF.

Only a few counts were recorded for this clonotype. As the CDR3 is not closed by the conserved phenylalanine or tryptophan, this likely results from a read error. The chain uses TRBV29-1 and TRBJ1-5; D call uncertain. Trimming pared 6 bases from V and 7 bases from J, leaving 7 bases between. This CDR3 comprises 10 residues. CDR1 and CDR2 from the germline V gene are SQVTM and ANQGSEA. The CDR3 DNA reads TGCAGCGTGGTATACCAGCCCCAGCATTCT. Its translation: CSVVYQPQHS.

This clonotype appeared many times. The chain couples TRBV29-1 to TRBJ2-7; D is uncertain. The CDR3 consists of 15 residues. The germline CDR1 and CDR2 sequences are SQVTM and ANQGSEA. Between the trimmed V and J ends, which lost 6 bases and 0 bases, there was a span of 18 bases. CDR3 bases: TGCAGCGTGAAAACCGATACGAGTGGCTCCTACGAGCAGTACTTC. Amino acid sequence: CSVKTDTSGSYEQYF.

This clonotype appeared a single time. The chain has TRBV28 and TRBJ2-5; D uncertain. Germline V gives CDR1 MDHEN, CDR2 SYDVKM. This CDR3 is 15 amino acids long. V lost 6 bases, J lost 5 bases, and 19 bases lay in between. CDR3 protein: CASRQNSPMGETQYF. The CDR3 coding sequence is TGTGCCAGCAGACAGAACAGTCCCATGGGGGAGACCCAGTACTTC.

This clonotype was seen at least ten times. The chain links TRBV20-1 to TRBJ2-7; 9 bases map to TRBD2. The CDR3 spans 15 residues. Losses at the gene ends were 1 base for V and 2 bases for J; bases not matched to a gene: 6. Germline CDR1 and CDR2: DFQATT and SNEGSKA (reference sequence). The CDR3 DNA sequence: TGCAGTGCTAGAGTAGCGGGAGCCCTACCCTACGAGCAGTACTTC. It is translated as CSARVAGALPYEQYF.

At least ten counts were recorded for this clonotype. The rearrangement uses TRBV12-3 or TRBV12-4 and TRBJ2-7; 8 bases agree with TRBD1. With V trimmed by 5 bases and J by 9 bases, 9 bases remained unmatched. The CDR3 consists of 13 residues. Here the CDR3 DNA reads TGTGCCAGCAGTGCTCAACAGGGGGACGGGCAGTACTTC. Its protein product is CASSAQQGDGQYF.

The chain recombines TRBV30 with TRBJ1-2; perhaps TRBD1 as D (6 bases). Trimming stripped 7 bases from V and 4 bases from J, with 10 bases between. The germline gives CDR1 GTSNPN, CDR2 SVGIG (reference sequence). The CDR3 contains 11 residues. The CDR3 region has the DNA TGTGCCTCCGGGGGCTCCTATGGCTACACCTTC. As protein: CASGGSYGYTF.

There are many counts of this clonotype. The chain links TRBV6-5 to TRBJ2-7; 8 nucleotides line up with TRBD2. The V gene's germline CDR1 is MNHEY and CDR2 SVGAGI. There are 14 residues in the CDR3. V lost 5 bases and J lost 1; bases outside the gene matches: 4. The CDR3 reads CASSRPGGSYEQYF. The CDR3 DNA reads as TGTGCCAGCAGTCGTCCGGGGGGGTCCTACGAGCAGTACTTC.

The J gene is TRBJ1-6, the V gene TRBV20-1; no reliable D call. Germline-derived CDR1 and CDR2 are DFQATT and SNEGSKA (reference sequence). V was trimmed by 0 bases and J by 9 bases, leaving 15 bases between them. The CDR3 length is 15 residues. The CDR3: CSARDPPGSGSPLHF. CDR3 coding DNA: TGCAGTGCTAGAGATCCTCCCGGGAGCGGTTCACCCCTCCACTTT.

This chain connects TRBV7-9 to TRBJ2-1; D may be TRBD1 or TRBD2 (5 bases each). The germline V and J ends were trimmed by 5 bases and 2 bases, with 16 bases remaining between them. The CDR3 runs to 16 residues. The V gene's germline CDR1 is SEHNR and CDR2 FQNEAQ (reference sequence). CDR3 in amino acids: CASSLSSRGPYNEQFF. The CDR3 nucleotides read TGTGCCAGCAGCCTAAGCTCGAGGGGACCCTACAATGAGCAGTTCTTC.

This clonotype showed up many times. The chain carries TRBV20-1 and TRBJ2-3; 14 bases are a match to TRBD2. In germline, CDR1 is DFQATT, CDR2 SNEGSKA (reference sequence). The V segment lost 6 bases and the J segment 1 base; nucleotides outside the gene matches: 6. The CDR3 consists of 16 residues. Here the CDR3 reads CSAKTSGGAGTDTQYF. The CDR3 DNA is TGCAGTGCCAAGACTAGCGGGGGGGCCGGCACAGATACGCAGTATTTT.

This clonotype was picked up many times. The chain has TRBV29-1 and TRBJ2-5, with 7 bases that match TRBD1. The CDR3 runs to 14 residues. Trimming removed 2 bases from V and 2 bases from J; junction bases left unmatched: 5. Germline V CDR1 and CDR2: SQVTM, ANQGSEA. Here the CDR3 DNA reads TGCAGCGTTGAATGGGGACAGCTTCAAGAGACCCAGTACTTC. Encoded protein: CSVEWGQLQETQYF.

The gene calls are TRBV5-1 and TRBJ2-7; TRBD2 matches 11 bases. There are 16 residues in the CDR3. The germline V gene has CDR1 SGHRS and CDR2 YFSETQ. Unmatched junction bases numbered 3, after V lost 0 bases and J lost 1 base. DNA of the CDR3: TGCGCCAGCAGCTTGGTGGGACTAGCGGATTCCTACGAGCAGTACTTC. Protein: CASSLVGLADSYEQYF.

This chain uses TRBV7-8 with TRBJ2-4, with D possibly TRBD1 on 6 matching bases. The V gene's germline CDR1 is SGHVS and CDR2 FQNEAQ. The CDR3 has 16 amino acids. Trimming left V 4 bases short and J 0 bases short, with 13 bases between. The CDR3 loop is CASSSRAGVAKNIQYF. As DNA, the CDR3 is TGTGCCAGCAGCTCAAGGGCAGGGGTAGCCAAAAACATTCAGTACTTC. Variable domain in full (rest from reference TRBV7-8 and TRBJ2-4): GAGVSQSPRYKVAKRGQDVALRCDPISGHVSLFWYQQALGQGPEFLTYFQNEAQLDKSGLPSDRFFAERPEGSVSTLKIQRTQQEDSAVYLCASSSRAGVAKNIQYFGAGTRLSVL.

A remark on this clonotype: The junction and the germline gene differ at one end; a read error may be behind it. This chain joins TRBV6-5 and TRBJ1-1; D perhaps matches TRBD1 (5 bases). The germline V gene encodes CDR1 MNHEY and CDR2 SVGAGI. CDR3 length equals 16 residues. In nucleotides, the CDR3 is TGTGCCAGCAGTCACTCCGTGGGGACCTTGAACACTGAAGCTTTCTTT. Amino acid sequence: CASSHSVGTLNTEAFF.

J is TRBJ2-3 and V is TRBV20-1; no firm D call. V lost 1 base, J lost 0 bases, and 8 bases lay in between. In germline, CDR1 is DFQATT, CDR2 SNEGSKA (reference sequence). CDR3 length: 14 amino acids. In DNA form, the CDR3 reads TGCAGTGCTAGAGGCCAACCTAGCACAGATACGCAGTATTTT. Its protein is CSARGQPSTDTQYF.

The chain uses TRBV20-1 and TRBJ2-7, with D tentatively TRBD1 (5 bases). The CDR3 contains 15 residues. V lost 0 bases, J lost 2 bases, and 14 bases lay in between. Germline-derived CDR1 and CDR2 are DFQATT and SNEGSKA (reference sequence). The CDR3: CSARDLRTRTYEQYF. The CDR3 DNA reads TGCAGTGCTAGAGATCTCAGGACACGGACCTACGAGCAGTACTTC.

At least ten counts were recorded for this clonotype. The chain is built from TRBV20-1 and TRBJ2-1; 10 nucleotides align to TRBD2. Germline V lookup: CDR1 DFQATT, CDR2 SNEGSKA (reference sequence). The CDR3 length is 17 residues. V shed 3 bases, J shed 6 bases, and the junction held 14 bases outside the gene matches. The CDR3 coding sequence is TGCAGTGCTAGTGTGGGAGCGGGGGGGGTTCGGGGCAATGAGCAGTTCTTC. Its translation: CSASVGAGGVRGNEQFF.

The sample holds many counts of this clonotype. V usage is TRBV10-3 and J usage is TRBJ2-3, with a tentative D call TRBD2 (5 bases). The germline CDR1 and CDR2 sequences are ENHRY and SYGVKD. Trimming cost V 0 bases and J 2 bases, with 9 bases left between them. CDR3 length equals 15 residues. CDR3 nucleotides: TGTGCCATCAGTGAGTCAAGCGGAGTCACAGATACGCAGTATTTT. It specifies CAISESSGVTDTQYF.

This clonotype was recorded many times. The rearrangement uses TRBV12-3 or TRBV12-4 and TRBJ2-7; D gene uncertain. This CDR3 has 12 amino acids. The germline V and J ends were trimmed by 5 bases and 2 bases, with 7 bases remaining between them. The CDR3 DNA sequence: TGTGCCAGCAGTCCCCAGGCCTACGAGCAGTACTTC. Its protein is CASSPQAYEQYF.

The V call is TRBV28, the J call TRBJ2-3; D gene uncertain. Germline V gives CDR1 MDHEN, CDR2 SYDVKM. This CDR3 contains 14 residues. Trimming cost V 4 bases and J 0 bases, with 8 bases left between them. CDR3 protein: CASSYSVSTDTQYF. DNA of the CDR3: TGTGCCAGCAGTTACAGCGTAAGCACAGATACGCAGTATTTT.

The sample holds many counts of this clonotype. The chain employs TRBV20-1 and TRBJ2-3; 12 bases map to TRBD2. The V gene's germline CDR1 is DFQATT and CDR2 SNEGSKA (reference sequence). This CDR3 is built from 18 residues. V was clipped by 4 bases and J by 6 bases; unmatched bases: 17. In nucleotides, the CDR3 is TGCAGTGCTAACTCCGGGACTAGCGGGCGACTCACTGGGGATACGCAGTATTTT. Protein product: CSANSGTSGRLTGDTQYF.

As to this clonotype: At one end, the junction sequence differs from germline, possibly due to a read error. The chain links TRBV5-1 to TRBJ2-7; D unresolved. This CDR3 has 14 residues. Germline CDR1 is SGHRS and CDR2 is YFSETQ. In DNA, the CDR3 is TGCGCCAGCAGCTTGGGGGCCAGCTCCTACGAGGAGTACTTC. Amino acid sequence: CASSLGASSYEEYF. Filled out from reference TRBV5-1 and TRBJ2-7, the complete variable domain reads KAGVTQTPRYLIKTRGQQVTLSCSPISGHRSVSWYQQTPGQGLQFLFEYFSETQRNKGNFPGRFSGRQFSNSRSEMNVSTLELGDSALYLCASSLGASSYEEYFGPGTRLTVT.

This clonotype was counted many times. V is TRBV20-1 and J is TRBJ2-3; 9 nucleotides match TRBD2. Losses at the gene ends were 5 bases for V and 2 bases for J; bases not matched to a gene: 8. Per germline, CDR1 DFQATT and CDR2 SNEGSKA (reference sequence). The length of the CDR3 is 15 residues. CDR3 in amino acids: CSALSAGGFTDTQYF. CDR3 bases: TGCAGTGCTCTTTCCGCGGGGGGGTTCACAGATACGCAGTATTTT.

The chain uses TRBV20-1 and TRBJ2-7; D could derive from TRBD1 or TRBD2 (6 bases each). V lost 0 bases and J 1 base, leaving 16 bases between the germline ends. Germline values: CDR1 DFQATT, CDR2 SNEGSKA (reference sequence). CDR3 size: 16 residues. The DNA of the CDR3 is TGCAGTGCTAGAGATCGTCGGGGGCTAGCTTCCTACGAGCAGTACTTC. Protein: CSARDRRGLASYEQYF.

The chain employs TRBV15 and TRBJ2-1, with 8 bases that match TRBD2. Germline lookup yields CDR1 LNHNV and CDR2 YYDKDF (reference sequence). V was clipped by 3 bases and J by 0 bases; unmatched bases: 7. The CDR3 contains 17 residues. The CDR3, as DNA: TGTGCCACCAGCAGTACCTCCGGGACTAGCTCCTACAATGAGCAGTTCTTC. This sequence encodes CATSSTSGTSSYNEQFF. The full variable domain, with the rest looked up from reference TRBV15 and TRBJ2-1, is DAMVIQNPRYQVTQFGKPVTLSCSQTLNHNVMYWYQQKSSQAPKLLFHYYDKDFNNEADTPDNFQSRRPNTSFCFLDIRSPGLGDTAMYLCATSSTSGTSSYNEQFFGPGTRLTVL.